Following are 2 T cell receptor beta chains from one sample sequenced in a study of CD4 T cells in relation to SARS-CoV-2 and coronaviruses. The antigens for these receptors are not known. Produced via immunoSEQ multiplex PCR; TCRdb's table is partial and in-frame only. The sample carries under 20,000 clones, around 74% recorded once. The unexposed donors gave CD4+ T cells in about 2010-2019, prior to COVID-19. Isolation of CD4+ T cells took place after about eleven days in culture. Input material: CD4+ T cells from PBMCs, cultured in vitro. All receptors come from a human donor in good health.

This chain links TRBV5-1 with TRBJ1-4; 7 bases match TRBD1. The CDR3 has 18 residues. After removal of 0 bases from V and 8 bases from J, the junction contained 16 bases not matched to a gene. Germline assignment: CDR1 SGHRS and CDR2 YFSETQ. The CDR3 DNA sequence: TGCGCCAGCAGCTTGGGGACAGGCCTCGGCCAGGCATCGGAAAAACTGTTTTTT. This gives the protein CASSLGTGLGQASEKLFF.

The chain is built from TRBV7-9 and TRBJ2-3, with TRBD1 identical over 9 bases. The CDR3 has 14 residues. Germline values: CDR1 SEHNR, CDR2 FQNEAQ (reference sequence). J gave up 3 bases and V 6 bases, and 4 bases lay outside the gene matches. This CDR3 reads CASSPGTGTDTQYF. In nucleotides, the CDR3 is TGTGCCAGCAGTCCCGGGACAGGGACAGATACGCAGTATTTT.